This entry features one TCR beta chain sequence. Its specificity is unknown. V lost 2 bases and J 6 bases, leaving 13 bases between the germline ends. The CDR3 consists of 14 residues. In germline, CDR1 is SGHRS, CDR2 YFSETQ. The sample is drawn from a study of T-cell memory formation after mild COVID-19. The wider study: Most TCR clusters belonged to a single donor.

Study-wide results and limits: CD4/CD8 balance held among clones contracting day 15 to 85, and later expanders leaned CD4+.

In TCRdb, the 5' RACE reads were re-called with MiXCR into one record per CDR3 protein. The data contain 530,000 or so distinct CDR3 sequences, 17% of them singletons. This TCR derives from an adult woman who had mild COVID-19 (a few samples of this study predate the infection). Cell type and time point are not known. Sequencing used PBMCs or a T cell subset sorted from them (not recorded which). This sequence joins TRBV5-1 and TRBJ2-3; D may be TRBD2 (6 bases). Here the CDR3 DNA reads TGCGCCAGCAGCTTCGGGACTTTGGGGGATACGCAGTATTTT. Protein sequence: CASSFGTLGDTQYF.